The 5 T cell receptor beta chains listed next were all sequenced from one sample in a study of CD8 T cells in Susac syndrome (dated by TCRdb to the late 2010s). Library prep was done by the immunoSEQ multiplex PCR assay. RNA was extracted with the RNeasy kit and roughly 0.45 to 1 ug was reverse transcribed using random hexamers. Clones were called with MiXCR by TCRdb after fastp trimmed the public reads at Q25, and only in-frame beta chains were retained. Identical CDR3 proteins give one entry, which carries the most common genes and DNA. The sample table records some 160,000 distinct CDR3 sequences; under 95% of these occur just once. 0.1% to 0.12% of the sample rests with the top ten. Specimen: CD4+ T cells from PBMCs. The receptor set was obtained from a human donor with Susac syndrome.

J is TRBJ2-7 and V is TRBV14; 7 bases align to TRBD1. J was trimmed by 0 bases and V by 4 bases; bases with no gene match: 9. This CDR3 has 16 residues. The germline V gene has CDR1 SGHDN and CDR2 FVKESK. The CDR3 spells CASSPRQGKGSYEQYF. CDR3 sequence (DNA): TGTGCCAGCAGCCCTCGACAGGGAAAGGGCTCCTACGAGCAGTACTTC.

This chain connects TRBV5-4 to TRBJ1-2, with a weak D call TRBD1 (6 bases). The CDR3 consists of 14 residues. CDR1 is SGHNT and CDR2 is YYREEE in the germline V gene (reference sequence). The ends were cut back, 0 bases at V and 6 bases at J, with 12 bases in the middle. CDR3 protein: CASSLDAGGNGYTF. For the CDR3, the DNA is TGTGCCAGCAGCTTGGACGCTGGGGGCAATGGCTACACCTTC.

The V gene is TRBV6-2 or TRBV6-3, the J gene TRBJ2-7, with D tentatively TRBD2 (6 bases). From germline, CDR1 is MNHEY and CDR2 SVGEGT. V lost 5 bases and J lost 4, with 18 bases in between. The CDR3 length is 15 residues. The CDR3 DNA reads as TGTGCCAGCAGTCGCCCCGGGACTTCGATTTACGAGCAGTACTTC. This sequence encodes CASSRPGTSIYEQYF.

CDR3 residues: CASSSGTGDYQPQHF. DNA for the CDR3: TGTGCCAGCAGCTCCGGGACAGGGGATTATCAGCCCCAGCATTTT. The chain combines TRBV5-5 with TRBJ1-5; 10 positions match TRBD1. Losses at the gene ends were 3 bases for V and 5 bases for J; bases not matched to a gene: 5. The CDR3 covers 15 residues. The germline V gene has CDR1 SGHKS and CDR2 YYEKEE (reference sequence).

The chain uses TRBV19 and TRBJ1-5; D possibly corresponds to TRBD1 (5 bases). V gave up 3 bases and J gave up 7 bases, with 16 bases separating them. The CDR3 runs 15 residues. Per the germline V gene, CDR1 is LNHDA and CDR2 is SQIVND (reference sequence). This chain's CDR3 is CASSISTGGGQPQHF. The CDR3 DNA follows: TGTGCCAGTAGTATTTCAACAGGAGGAGGCCAGCCCCAGCATTTT.